This TCR beta chain was identified in a study of blood T cells in healthy people across ages. It was with a sample-barcoded 5' primer and a J-beta primer mix that a second PCR of about 6 to 12 cycles was run. TCRdb re-analysed the 5' RACE reads in MiXCR, keeping a single row per CDR3 protein. Here the sample spans roughly 1,700,000 distinct CDR3 sequences, 28% being singletons. Trimming cost V 0 bases and J 2 bases, with 12 bases left between them. Germline CDR1 and CDR2: SGHDT and YYEEEE. This CDR3 has 15 residues. In this sample, this clonotype turned up many times. The receptor was isolated from a woman aged 25 to 45 in good health. Sequencing input: blood. This sequence joins TRBV5-6 and TRBJ2-7; D is perhaps TRBD1 (5 bases). CDR3 amino acids: CASSLGQGNPYEQYF. CDR3 bases: TGTGCCAGCAGCTTGGGGCAGGGAAATCCCTACGAGCAGTACTTC.